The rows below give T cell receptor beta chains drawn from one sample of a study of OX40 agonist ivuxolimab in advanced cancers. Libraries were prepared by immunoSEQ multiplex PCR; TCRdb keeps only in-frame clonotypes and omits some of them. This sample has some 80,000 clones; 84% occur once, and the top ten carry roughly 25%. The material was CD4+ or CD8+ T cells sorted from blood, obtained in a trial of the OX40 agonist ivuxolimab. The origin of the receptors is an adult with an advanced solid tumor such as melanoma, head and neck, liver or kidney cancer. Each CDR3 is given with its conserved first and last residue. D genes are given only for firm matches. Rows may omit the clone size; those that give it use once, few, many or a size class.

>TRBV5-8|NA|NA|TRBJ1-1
TGTGCCAGCAGCTTAAGACAGGTTAGAGGTTTCTTT
CASSLRQVRGFF
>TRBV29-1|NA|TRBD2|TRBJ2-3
TGCAGCGTTGAGATCGCGAGCGGGGGGTCCTACACAGATACGCAGTATTTT
CSVEIASGGSYTDTQYF
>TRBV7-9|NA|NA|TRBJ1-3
TGTGCCAGCAGCTTTTGGGTTGGGAGCTCTGGAAACACCATATATTTT
CASSFWVGSSGNTIYF
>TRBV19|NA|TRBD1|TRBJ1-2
TGTGCCAGTAGTATCCGCGACAGGGCTAACTATGGCTACACCTTC
CASSIRDRANYGYTF
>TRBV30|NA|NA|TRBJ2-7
TGTGCCTGGACAAGGTCCGGATGGGAGCAGTACTTC
CAWTRSGWEQYF
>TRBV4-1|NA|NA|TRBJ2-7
TGCGCCAGCAGCCAAGTTTCGGCCTACGAGCAGTACTTC
CASSQVSAYEQYF
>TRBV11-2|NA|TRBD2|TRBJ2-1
TGTGCCAGCAGCTTAGGGCTAGCGGGCTCCTACAATGAGCAGTTCTTC
CASSLGLAGSYNEQFF
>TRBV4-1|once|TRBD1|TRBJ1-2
TGCGCCAGCAGCCCGTCACGCGACAGGGGCTATGGCTACACCTTC
CASSPSRDRGYGYTF
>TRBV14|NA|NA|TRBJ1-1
TGTGCCAGCAGCCACAGAGGTTGGACTCCCATGAACACTGAAGCTTTCTTT
CASSHRGWTPMNTEAFF
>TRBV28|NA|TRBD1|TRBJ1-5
TGTGCCAGCAGTTTAGACAGGGGGCTAAAGCAGCCCCAGCATTTT
CASSLDRGLKQPQHF
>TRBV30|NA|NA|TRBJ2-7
TGTGCCTGGAGTGTATACTCTAACCCTACTGGGGAGCAGTACTTC
CAWSVYSNPTGEQYF
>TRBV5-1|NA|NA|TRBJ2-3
TGCGCCAGCAGCTTGGAGTCAAGCCAGTATTTT
CASSLESSQYF
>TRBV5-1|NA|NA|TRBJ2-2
TGCGCCAGCAGCCCGGACTCGATCTACACCGGGGAGCTGTTTTTT
CASSPDSIYTGELFF
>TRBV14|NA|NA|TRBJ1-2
TGTGCCAGCAGCCAAGAACGGGGGAACTATGGCTACACCTTC
CASSQERGNYGYTF
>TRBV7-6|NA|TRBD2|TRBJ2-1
TGTGCCAGCAGCAGAGTTGGGGGGGGCTACAATGAGCAGTTCTTC
CASSRVGGGYNEQFF
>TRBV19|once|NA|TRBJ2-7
TGTGCCAGTAGTATAGCCGCCAAGGGCTCCTACGAGCAGTACTTC
CASSIAAKGSYEQYF
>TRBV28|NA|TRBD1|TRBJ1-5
TGTGCCAGCAGCACGGGACAGCAAGGGGGCAATCAGCCCCAGCATTTT
CASSTGQQGGNQPQHF
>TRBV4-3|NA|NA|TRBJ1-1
TGCGCCAGCAGCCAGGGTTACCGACAGAGGAACACTGAAGCTTTCTTT
CASSQGYRQRNTEAFF
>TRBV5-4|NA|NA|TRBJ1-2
TGTGCCAGCAGCCCCCGACTAAACCACTATGGCTACACCTTC
CASSPRLNHYGYTF
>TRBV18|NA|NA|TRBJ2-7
TGTGCCAGCTCACCCCTAGGACCAGCGGGTGGCCCCCACGAGCAGTACTTC
CASSPLGPAGGPHEQYF